A selection of T cell receptor beta chains follows, all from one sample in a study of shared clonotypes between healthy human individuals. Repertoires were generated with immunoSEQ multiplex PCR, while TCRdb's copy carries only in-frame clones and drops some. Here the sample spans hundreds of thousands of clones, about three quarters being singletons. Sequencing was done on a sample of memory CD4+ T cells sorted from blood. The receptors here all came from a woman under 40 in good health. Each CDR3 is given with its conserved first and last residue. The order of the fields is D gene, J gene, V gene, CDR3 protein. D genes are given only for firm matches.

>.|TRBJ1-1|TRBV5-5
CASSLGQPNTEAFF
>TRBD2|TRBJ2-7|TRBV19
CASRMRLAGTYEQYF
>TRBD1|TRBJ2-1|TRBV13
CASSLRWQGASNEQFF
>TRBD2|TRBJ2-7|TRBV7-8
CASSPASGRIYEQYF
>TRBD1|TRBJ1-3|TRBV10-3
CAIRETGTGSTGNTIYF
>.|TRBJ2-2|TRBV4-2
CASSHAGPITGELFF
>.|TRBJ1-1|TRBV5-1
CASSLSSPSNTEAFF
>TRBD2|TRBJ2-7|TRBV5-4
CASSRTSGSYEQYF
>.|TRBJ2-1|TRBV11-1
CASSLDIGSSYNEQFF
>.|TRBJ2-3|TRBV14
CASSPSRSTDTQYF
>TRBD2|TRBJ2-5|TRBV5-5
CASSFSGRETQYF
>TRBD1|TRBJ1-2|TRBV28
CASSKTTGGSNYGYTF
>.|TRBJ2-5|TRBV7-3
CASSPGAGETQYF
>.|TRBJ2-1|TRBV21-1
CASSQGRLDRYNEQFF
>TRBD1|TRBJ1-3|TRBV14
CASSVGAGTGAFFSGNTIYF
>TRBD2|TRBJ2-1|TRBV19
CASSIPAGGLISYNEQFF
>TRBD2|TRBJ2-3|TRBV29-1
CSVELSGRMEDTQYF
>TRBD2|TRBJ2-7|TRBV27
CASSPREGMGEQYF
>.|TRBJ2-1|TRBV6-6
CASSPRQAPGDEQFF
>.|TRBJ1-1|TRBV5-1
CASSHYNGPEAFF
>.|TRBJ2-5|TRBV28
CASSLRGGEGTQYF
>.|TRBJ2-1|TRBV27
CASILGQGMGEQFF
>.|TRBJ2-7|TRBV28
CASSLGGSFYEQYF
>.|TRBJ2-3|TRBV28
CASTPGRQTDTQYF
>TRBD2|TRBJ2-1|TRBV5-4
CASSLGLAVDEQFF
>.|TRBJ2-7|TRBV18
CASSLSSREQYF
>.|TRBJ2-3|TRBV4-1
CASTTFGIDTQYF
>.|TRBJ2-3|TRBV7-2
CASSYNLAFLEGDTQYF
>TRBD1|TRBJ2-7|TRBV28
CASSPAPTGRREQYF
>.|TRBJ1-3|TRBV11-3
CASSPYISGNTIYF
>TRBD2|TRBJ2-7|TRBV9
CASSVGTSGRDEQYF
>.|TRBJ2-2|TRBV7-9
CASTQMNTGELFF
>.|TRBJ1-4|TRBV28
CASSGQNEKLFF
>TRBD1|TRBJ1-5|TRBV7-9
CASSAGQGPSPQHF
>.|TRBJ1-5|TRBV28
CASSPVGSHQPQHF
>TRBD2|TRBJ2-7|TRBV5-1
CASSLVASGSVSYEQYF
>.|TRBJ1-1|TRBV28
CASSPPWDTTEAFF
>.|TRBJ2-2|TRBV11-2
CASSLDSRSYEELFF
>.|TRBJ2-3|TRBV27
CASSLRASGTDTQYF
>TRBD1|TRBJ2-7|TRBV7-9
CASSSDGRTGEPYEQYF
>.|TRBJ1-2|TRBV19
CASSIGSREESGGYTF
>.|TRBJ1-1|TRBV28
CASSSLFVPKGTEAFF